The entry that follows covers one TCR beta chain sequence. Its binding antigen is unknown. Base qualities were left out, and no much larger clone turns up one base away. These data come from a study of OX40 agonist ivuxolimab in advanced cancers. About the investigation overall: The costimulatory receptor OX40 (CD134) was targeted by ivuxolimab, a fully human IgG2 agonistic monoclonal antibody. Intravenous ivuxolimab was administered to patients every 2 weeks at six dose levels: 0.01, 0.1, 0.3, 1.5, 3 and 10 mg/kg. Of the approximately 54 dose-escalation patients, hepatocellular carcinoma was present in approximately 20, melanoma in around 15, renal cell carcinoma in 9 and head and neck cancer in 9. In the dose-escalation cohort, approximately 83% of patients were male, and the mean age was roughly 56 years with a range of about 20 to 80. Prior anti-PD-1, anti-PD-L1 or anti-CTLA-4 therapy was permitted, and about 40% of dose-escalation patients had received checkpoint inhibitors. Partial responses occurred in three dose-escalation patients, of whom one had hepatocellular carcinoma and two had cutaneous melanoma. Peripheral TCRbeta sequencing was intended to test whether TCR sequence diversity was altered and clonal T-cell expansion was caused by ivuxolimab. The paper describes the monotherapy dose-escalation part (N of about 52 patients) of the phase I trial of ivuxolimab.

The investigation overall reported the following: At doses of 0.1 to 3.0 mg/kg, clonal expansion of both CD4+ and CD8+ T cells in blood was seen between baseline and week 6. Partial responders in the 0.1-3.0 mg/kg groups had among the lowest normalized peripheral clonal expansion, especially among CD8+ T cells. Low levels of normalized T-cell clonal expansion were also seen in some patients who did not respond. Antigen specificity was not determined for the clonally expanded peripheral T cells. After ivuxolimab, more expanded clones were found on average in CD8+ T cells than in CD4+ T cells.

Patients with autoimmune disease history or receiving systemic immunosuppression were excluded from the trial. Peripheral blood for TCR sequencing was collected from all dose cohorts at baseline, on cycle 4 day 1, and on cycle 7 day 1. Samples came from an open-label, multicenter, first-in-human phase I dose-escalation trial of ivuxolimab. Adults with locally advanced or metastatic head and neck squamous cell, hepatocellular, melanoma or renal cell carcinoma were enrolled in the trial. Before TCR sequencing, CD4+ and CD8+ T cells were separately sorted from peripheral blood. The germline V gene specifies MNHNS as CDR1 and SASEGT as CDR2. V has 4 bases trimmed and J has 4 bases trimmed; junction bases matching no gene number 7. Including the terminal cysteine and phenylalanine, the CDR3 comprises 15 residues. Only the CDR3 part of the read is kept: 45 bases, read in frame from the first base. To sequence the TCRbeta CDR3 region, genomic DNA was isolated from the sorted cells. TCRbeta CDR3 regions were sequenced using the immunoSEQ Assay. Entries here come from immuneACCESS through TCRdb and include only in-frame sequences with V and J called. Some clones fail to appear in such tables; in the studies checked, an unresolved V gene covers under half of the shortfall, and the cause of the remainder is unknown. Within this sample are approximately 82,000 clones, with over 65% of them counted one time only. Jointly, the top ten make up 0.85% of the sample.

This receptor was identified in an adult with an advanced solid tumor such as melanoma, head and neck, liver or kidney cancer. The source material was CD4+ or CD8+ T cells sorted from blood, sampled in a trial of the OX40 agonist ivuxolimab. This chain is built from TRBV6-1 and TRBJ1-5; 7 central bases correspond to TRBD1. For the CDR3, the sequence is CASSASTGSNQPQHF. The nucleotide sequence is TGTGCCAGCAGTGCTTCGACAGGGTCTAATCAGCCCCAGCATTTT.